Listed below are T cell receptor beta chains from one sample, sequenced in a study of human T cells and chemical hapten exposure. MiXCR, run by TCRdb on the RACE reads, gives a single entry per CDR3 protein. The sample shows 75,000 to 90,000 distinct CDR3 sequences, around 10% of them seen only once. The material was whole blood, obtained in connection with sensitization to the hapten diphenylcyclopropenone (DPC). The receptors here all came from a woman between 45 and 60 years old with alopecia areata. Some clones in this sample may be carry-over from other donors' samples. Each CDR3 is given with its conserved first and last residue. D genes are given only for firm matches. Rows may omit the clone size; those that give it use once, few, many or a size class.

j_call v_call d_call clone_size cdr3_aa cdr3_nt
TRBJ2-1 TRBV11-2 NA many CASSLSSSFYNEQFF TGTGCCAGCAGCTTATCCTCCTCGTTCTACAATGAGCAGTTCTTC
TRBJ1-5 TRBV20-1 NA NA CSARRVKDEPQHF TGCAGTGCTAGGAGGGTGAAGGACGAGCCCCAGCATTTT
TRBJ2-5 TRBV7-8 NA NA CASSLRSGGFQETQYF TGTGCCAGCAGCTTACGTAGCGGAGGTTTCCAAGAGACCCAGTACTTC
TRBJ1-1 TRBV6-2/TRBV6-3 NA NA CASRKSPGTNTEAFF TGTGCCAGCAGAAAATCTCCAGGGACTAACACTGAAGCTTTCTTT
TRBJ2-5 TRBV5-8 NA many CASSLGAVPQETQYF TGTGCCAGCAGTTTAGGAGCGGTGCCACAAGAGACCCAGTACTTC
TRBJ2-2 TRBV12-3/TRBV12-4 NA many CASNTGSTGELFF TGTGCCAGCAATACGGGGTCCACCGGGGAGCTGTTTTTT
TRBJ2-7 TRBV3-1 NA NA CASSQMGREQYF TGTGCCAGCAGCCAAATGGGGCGCGAGCAGTACTTC
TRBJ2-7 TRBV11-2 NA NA CASSFDRPYEQYF TGTGCCAGCAGCTTCGACAGACCCTACGAGCAGTACTTC
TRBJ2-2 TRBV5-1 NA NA CASSLFAGVPGELFF TGCGCCAGCAGCTTGTTCGCAGGGGTACCCGGGGAGCTGTTTTTT
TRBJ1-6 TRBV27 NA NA CASSYSASPLHF TGTGCCAGCAGTTACTCGGCTTCACCCCTCCACTTT
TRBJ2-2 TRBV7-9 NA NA CASSLRRNTGELFF TGTGCCAGCAGCTTACGCCGGAACACCGGGGAGCTGTTTTTT
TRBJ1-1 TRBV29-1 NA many CSVAQGASEAFF TGCAGCGTCGCACAGGGTGCCTCTGAAGCTTTCTTT
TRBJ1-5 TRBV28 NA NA CASALPFSYQPQHF TGTGCCAGCGCCCTTCCTTTTAGTTATCAGCCCCAGCATTTT
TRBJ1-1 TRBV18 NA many CASSPSLNTEAFF TGTGCCAGCAGCCCATCATTGAACACTGAAGCTTTCTTT